The source of this TCR beta chain is a study of Graves' ophthalmopathy and Graves' hyperthyroidism. TCR beta CDR3 regions were amplified from RNA transcripts. Second-round multiplex PCR followed a first-round RT-PCR using HTBI primers. Each CDR3 protein gets one entry after TCRdb re-called the multiplex PCR reads with MiXCR. The sample lists around 1.1 million distinct CDR3 sequences, about 38% occurring once. Comments on this clonotype: A read error may explain this, as a much larger clone is one base away.

Diagnostic conclusions were grounded in clinical symptoms, serum thyroxine, TRAb, thyroid ultrasound and orbital computed tomography. The V gene's germline CDR1 is SEHNR and CDR2 FQNEAQ (reference sequence). CDR3 length: 13 amino acids. Sequencing was done on a sample of peripheral blood or thyroid tissue (not recorded which). The gene calls are TRBV7-9 and TRBJ1-1, with 7 bases identical to TRBD1. The sequence derives from an adult man with Graves' hyperthyroidism. CDR3 coding DNA: TGTGTCAGCATGACAGGGACGAACACTGAAGCTTTCTTT. As protein: CVSMTGTNTEAFF.